Listed here are 23 T cell receptor beta chains from one sample, sequenced in a study of cytomegalovirus exposure and HLA in healthy donors. PCR employed 60 Vbeta and 13 Jbeta primers. Produced via immunoSEQ multiplex PCR; TCRdb's table is partial and in-frame only. The sample comprises approximately 150,000 clones, roughly three quarters of which are singletons, and over 13% rests with the top ten. Sequencing was done on a sample of PBMCs. The source is a woman between 35 and 50 years old in good health and CMV-seronegative.

The chain couples TRBV11-1 to TRBJ2-3; D perhaps matches TRBD2 (7 bases). Trimming shortened V by 5 bases and J by 3 bases, and 15 bases separated the two germline ends. The CDR3 runs to 15 residues. CDR1 and CDR2 from the germline V gene are SGHAT and FQDESV (reference sequence). The CDR3 region has the DNA TGTGCCAGCAGCCCTCGGGGGGCGGTGACAGATACGCAGTATTTT. It yields the protein CASSPRGAVTDTQYF.

This chain connects TRBV27 to TRBJ1-1; a possible D gene is TRBD1 (6 bases). Trimming shortened V by 0 bases and J by 2 bases, and 10 bases separated the two germline ends. Germline V gene lookup returns CDR1 MNHEY and CDR2 SMNVEV (reference sequence). CDR3 length equals 15 residues. CDR3 DNA: TGTGCCAGCAGTTTATCGGGGGCGCCTAACACTGAAGCTTTCTTT. Translated, it gives CASSLSGAPNTEAFF.

The genes are TRBV11-2 and TRBJ2-1; the match to TRBD1 covers 8 bases. Unmatched junction bases numbered 9, after V lost 4 bases and J lost 4 bases. Per germline, CDR1 SGHAT and CDR2 FQNNGV. The CDR3 loop spans 16 amino acids. The CDR3 sequence: CASSSFTGGSYNEQFF. DNA for the CDR3: TGTGCCAGCAGCTCTTTTACAGGGGGGAGTTACAATGAGCAGTTCTTC.

This clone has a single count. The rearrangement joins TRBV18 to TRBJ2-1; D is uncertain. The CDR3 loop spans 16 amino acids. Germline V gene data show CDR1 as KGHSH and CDR2 as LQKENI. The ends were cut back, 2 bases at V and 9 bases at J, with 20 bases in the middle. CDR3 residues: CASSPSRAKAAVEQFF. The CDR3 nucleotides read TGTGCCAGCTCACCAAGCCGCGCCAAGGCCGCGGTTGAGCAGTTCTTC.

The chain carries TRBV19 and TRBJ2-3; 9 positions agree with TRBD1. Germline loops: CDR1 LNHDA, CDR2 SQIVND (reference sequence). The J segment lost 4 bases and the V segment lost 7 bases, leaving 6 bases of the junction unmatched. The CDR3 covers 14 residues. CDR3 nucleotides: TGTGCCAGTAACCGGGACAGGGTCGCAGATACGCAGTATTTT. It is translated as CASNRDRVADTQYF.

CDR3 coding DNA: TGTGCCAGCAGCTTAGGAATAGCGGGGGGGTTAGAGACCCAGTACTTC. Protein: CASSLGIAGGLETQYF. The chain joins TRBV7-2 to TRBJ2-5; TRBD2 agrees at 11 bases. The CDR3 is made up of 16 amino acids. Germline assignment: CDR1 SGHTA and CDR2 FQGNSA. V dropped 1 base and J dropped 4; count of bases not matched to a gene: 5.

This sequence joins TRBV2 and TRBJ2-1, with 10 positions matching TRBD2. Looked up from germline, CDR1 is SNHLY and CDR2 is FYNNEI. V was clipped by 6 bases and J by 8 bases; unmatched bases: 4. The CDR3 has 13 residues. CDR3 in amino acids: CASRDLAGDEQFF. As DNA, the CDR3 is TGTGCCAGCAGGGACCTAGCGGGAGATGAGCAGTTCTTC.

The chain combines TRBV7-2 with TRBJ2-1, with D unresolved. V was shortened by 0 bases and J by 0 bases, with 12 bases between the two germline ends. The germline gives CDR1 SGHTA, CDR2 FQGNSA. The CDR3 spans 17 residues. CDR3 sequence (DNA): TGTGCCAGCAGCTTAGCCCCGGGTCTCACCTCCTACAATGAGCAGTTCTTC. Its translation is CASSLAPGLTSYNEQFF.

V and J are TRBV15 and TRBJ2-5; TRBD2 might be the D (5 bases). CDR3 length equals 15 residues. The germline CDR1 and CDR2 sequences are LNHNV and YYDKDF (reference sequence). Trimming took off 0 bases at V and 4 bases at J, with 12 bases between the two ends. CDR3 in DNA: TGTGCCACCAGCAGAGATCGCGGGTTAGGAGAGACCCAGTACTTC. Protein sequence: CATSRDRGLGETQYF.

A few counts support this clone. The rearrangement links TRBV6-1 to TRBJ2-7; a possible D gene is TRBD2 (5 bases). The ends were cut back, 2 bases at V and 2 bases at J, with 13 bases in the middle. Germline assignment: CDR1 MNHNS and CDR2 SASEGT. The CDR3 length is 15 residues. This CDR3 reads CASSERGRKTYEQYF. CDR3 sequence (DNA): TGTGCCAGCAGTGAACGGGGAAGGAAAACCTACGAGCAGTACTTC.

The V call is TRBV2, the J call TRBJ2-1, with no clear D. The germline gives CDR1 SNHLY, CDR2 FYNNEI. V lost 7 bases and J 0 bases, leaving 10 bases between the germline ends. The CDR3 sequence is 14 residues long. The CDR3 protein is CASKPPSSYNEQFF. CDR3 nucleotide sequence: TGTGCCAGCAAGCCTCCGAGCTCCTACAATGAGCAGTTCTTC.

V is TRBV7-2 and J is TRBJ1-2; 7 bases fit TRBD1. Germline CDR1 and CDR2: SGHTA and FQGNSA. The CDR3 is 16 amino acids. After removal of 3 bases from V and 7 bases from J, the junction contained 14 bases not matched to a gene. The CDR3 loop reads CASSLLGQSFLGGYTF. DNA of the CDR3: TGTGCCAGCAGCTTGTTGGGACAGAGTTTCCTCGGTGGCTACACCTTC.

The V and J genes are TRBV11-2 and TRBJ1-2; D gene uncertain. CDR1 and CDR2 from the germline V gene are SGHAT and FQNNGV. The CDR3 is 14 amino acids. Trimming removed 5 bases at V and 0 bases at J, with 10 bases between. The CDR3 DNA is TGTGCCAGCAGCCCAACCGGGACTAACTATGGCTACACCTTC. Protein product: CASSPTGTNYGYTF.

The J gene is TRBJ1-2, the V gene TRBV6-5; a possible D gene is TRBD1 (5 bases). This CDR3 spans 14 amino acids. CDR1 and CDR2 from the germline V gene are MNHEY and SVGAGI. V gave up 7 bases and J gave up 8 bases, with 20 bases separating them. The CDR3 sequence: CASTQTDKAGGYTF. CDR3 sequence (DNA): TGTGCCAGCACTCAGACAGACAAGGCTGGGGGCTACACCTTC.

The rearrangement links TRBV7-2 to TRBJ2-3; TRBD2 matches at 12 bases. V was pared by 6 bases and J by 9 bases, with 16 bases of the junction left unmatched. The CDR3 is 17 residues long. Germline values: CDR1 SGHTA, CDR2 FQGNSA. CDR3: CASREGLAGVPPGTQYF. The CDR3, as DNA: TGTGCCAGCAGGGAGGGACTAGCGGGTGTCCCCCCGGGAACGCAGTATTTT.

J is TRBJ1-5 and V is TRBV7-2; D ambiguous. V was shortened by 5 bases and J by 6 bases, with 8 bases between the two germline ends. The CDR3 is made up of 12 amino acids. Looked up from germline, CDR1 is SGHTA and CDR2 is FQGNSA. The CDR3: CASSPMSQPQHF. DNA for the CDR3: TGTGCCAGCAGCCCGATGAGTCAGCCCCAGCATTTT.

This chain joins TRBV9 and TRBJ2-1, with no clear D. The germline V gene encodes CDR1 SGDLS and CDR2 YYNGEE. The CDR3 covers 16 residues. Trimming removed 0 bases from V and 9 bases from J, with 19 bases in between. The CDR3 protein is CASSVVANPVQSEQFF. The DNA of the CDR3 is TGTGCCAGCAGCGTAGTAGCTAACCCCGTACAAAGTGAGCAGTTCTTC. The full variable domain, with the rest looked up from reference TRBV9 and TRBJ2-1, is DSGVTQTPKHLITATGQRVTLRCSPRSGDLSVYWYQQSLDQGLQFLIQYYNGEERAKGNILERFSAQQFPDLHSELNLSSLELGDSALYFCASSVVANPVQSEQFFGPGTRLTVL.

The rearrangement links TRBV5-4 to TRBJ1-2, with unresolved D. V gave up 1 base and J gave up 4 bases, with 11 bases separating them. From germline, CDR1 is SGHNT and CDR2 YYREEE (reference sequence). The CDR3 extends over 14 amino acids. The CDR3 is CASSLMGEAYGYTF. CDR3 DNA sequence: TGTGCCAGCAGCTTGATGGGAGAAGCCTATGGCTACACCTTC.

The sample holds a few counts of this clone. The V and J genes are TRBV6-1 and TRBJ1-3; D gene ambiguous. The CDR3 contains 14 residues. V was clipped by 1 base and J by 13 bases, with 17 bases between them. Germline values: CDR1 MNHNS, CDR2 SASEGT. The CDR3 DNA is TGTGCCAGCAGTGAAGGTTCGAATCCAGGTGAAATATATTTT. This gives the protein CASSEGSNPGEIYF.

The table lists this clone with a few counts. At one end the junction does not follow the germline gene, possibly because of a read error. This sequence joins TRBV28 and TRBJ2-4, with D tentatively TRBD1 (6 bases). In germline, CDR1 is MDHEN, CDR2 SYDVKM. The CDR3 has 15 residues. CDR3 in DNA: TGTGCCAGCAGTTTGTGGAACAGGGATAGTAACAGTCAGTACTTC. Its protein is CASSLWNRDSNSQYF. Drawing the rest from reference TRBV28 and TRBJ2-4, the complete variable domain is DVKVTQSSRYLVKRTGEKVFLECVQDMDHENMFWYRQDPGLGLRLIYFSYDVKMKEKGDIPEGYSVSREKKERFSLILESASTNQTSMYLCASSLWNRDSNSQYFGAGTRLSVL.

This sequence joins TRBV2 and TRBJ2-5, with D unresolved. This CDR3 is 11 amino acids long. CDR1 is SNHLY and CDR2 is FYNNEI in the germline V gene. The germline V and J ends were trimmed by 11 bases and 1 base, with 8 bases remaining between them. For the CDR3, the DNA is TGTGCCTCCAGGTCCCAAGAGACCCAGTACTTC. This translates into CASRSQETQYF.

The chain joins TRBV27 to TRBJ2-5, with unresolved D. The J call is doubtful: the DNA matches TRBJ2-7 better. The CDR3 is made up of 15 amino acids. Per germline, CDR1 MNHEY and CDR2 SMNVEV (reference sequence). The CDR3 coding sequence is TGTGCCAGCAGTTTTGCGCCCAGCGAGGCCTACGAGCAGTACTTC. Its protein is CASSFAPSEAYEQYF.

This clone was seen only a few times. The chain has TRBV11-2 and TRBJ1-1; D is possibly TRBD1 (5 bases). The germline V gene has CDR1 SGHAT and CDR2 FQNNGV. Between the trimmed V and J ends, which lost 8 bases and 1 base, there was a span of 14 bases. There are 14 residues in the CDR3. The CDR3 region has the DNA TGTGCCAGCCGCCCAGGGTACCGGAACACTGAAGCTTTCTTT. Protein product: CASRPGYRNTEAFF.